These T cell receptor beta chains were read from a single sample in a study of immune cell composition in non-small cell lung cancer. Repertoires were generated with immunoSEQ multiplex PCR, while TCRdb's copy carries only in-frame clones and drops some. The sample lists fewer than 20,000 clones; over 70% were seen once. This sample was shared with a second study, whose subject was CD4 T cells in lung cancer.

Material for sequencing was non-adjacent lung tissue. All receptors derive from a human donor with non-small cell lung cancer. Both conserved end residues are part of each CDR3. D genes are given only for firm matches. Clone size is stated in some rows and not others, as once, few, many or a class when expanded.

clone_size	j_call	d_call	v_call	cdr3_aa	cdr3_nt
-	TRBJ1-1	-	TRBV12-1	CASSFANREAFF	TGTGCCAGCAGCTTTGCGAACAGGGAAGCTTTCTTT
large	TRBJ1-1	-	TRBV2	CASSGRFMNTEAFF	TGTGCCAGCAGTGGTAGATTCATGAACACTGAAGCTTTCTTT
-	TRBJ2-5	TRBD2	TRBV4-3	CASSRQLAGGGETQYF	TGCGCCAGCAGCCGCCAACTAGCGGGGGGGGGAGAGACCCAGTACTTC
few	TRBJ1-1	TRBD1	TRBV4-1	CASSQVTAQRGHFEAFF	TGCGCCAGCAGCCAAGTAACGGCCCAGAGGGGGCACTTTGAAGCTTTCTTT
few	TRBJ1-2	-	TRBV5-4	CASSSSFYGYTF	TGTGCCAGCAGCTCCTCTTTCTATGGCTACACCTTC
-	TRBJ2-7	-	TRBV11-2	CASSFSVSGGGSFYEQYF	TGTGCCAGCAGCTTTTCTGTAAGCGGCGGGGGCTCTTTCTACGAGCAGTACTTC
-	TRBJ2-5	TRBD1	TRBV6-1	CASTYQGEETQYF	TGTGCCAGCACATACCAGGGGGAAGAGACCCAGTACTTC
few	TRBJ1-1	TRBD1	TRBV5-5	CASSLVWQGDTEAFF	TGTGCCAGCAGCTTGGTATGGCAGGGGGACACTGAAGCTTTCTTT
-	TRBJ2-1	TRBD1	TRBV7-3	CASSQDRQGVRNEQFF	TGTGCCAGCAGCCAGGATCGACAGGGGGTAAGGAATGAGCAGTTCTTC
-	TRBJ1-4	-	TRBV19	CASMGGFATNEKLFF	TGTGCCAGTATGGGGGGTTTCGCAACTAATGAAAAACTGTTTTTT